One sample yielded the 28 T cell receptor beta chains listed below, sequenced in a study of blood T cell repertoires in COVID-19. The table came from immunoSEQ multiplex PCR; TCRdb's copy has only in-frame clones and leaves some out. Of about 160,000 clones in the sample, 75% to 90% were seen once. The specimen was peripheral blood. The receptors derive from a woman at least 80 years old with active or convalescent COVID-19.

This chain joins TRBV29-1 and TRBJ1-1, with D possibly matching TRBD1 (5 bases). Trimming stripped 0 bases from V and 6 bases from J, with 14 bases between. This CDR3 contains 14 residues. In germline, CDR1 is SQVTM, CDR2 ANQGSEA. The CDR3 DNA sequence: TGCAGCGTTGAAGATCAGAAGGAGGGGTCTGAAGCTTTCTTT. Protein product: CSVEDQKEGSEAFF. The complete variable domain, with remaining parts taken from reference TRBV29-1 and TRBJ1-1, reads SAVISQKPSRDICQRGTSLTIQCQVDSQVTMMFWYRQQPGQSLTLIATANQGSEATYESGFVIDKFPISRPNLTFSTLTVSNMSPEDSSIYLCSVEDQKEGSEAFFGQGTRLTVV.

The V call is TRBV30, the J call TRBJ1-2; tentatively, D is TRBD1 (5 bases). V lost 3 bases to trimming and J lost 7 bases, with 15 bases between them. The CDR3 extends over 13 amino acids. Germline V lookup: CDR1 GTSNPN, CDR2 SVGIG (reference sequence). The CDR3 sequence: CAWSLTGVGGYTF. The CDR3 DNA reads as TGTGCCTGGAGCTTGACGGGGGTCGGTGGCTACACCTTC.

The chain has TRBV11-2 and TRBJ1-2; tentative D call: TRBD1 (6 bases). The CDR3 has 16 residues. The V end lost 5 bases, the J end lost 5 bases, and 21 bases lay between the germline ends. Germline loops: CDR1 SGHAT, CDR2 FQNNGV. The CDR3 here is CASSRLRGGPPYGYTF. The CDR3 region has the DNA TGTGCCAGCAGCCGTCTTCGCGGGGGGCCGCCTTATGGCTACACCTTC.

This chain uses TRBV19 with TRBJ1-5; 8 bases fit TRBD1. Germline values: CDR1 LNHDA, CDR2 SQIVND (reference sequence). V was pared by 2 bases and J by 10 bases, with 22 bases of the junction left unmatched. This CDR3 comprises 19 residues. The CDR3 is CASSIPQGAEQSAPKPQHF. The CDR3 bases are TGTGCCAGTAGTATACCTCAGGGGGCCGAGCAATCAGCCCCAAAACCCCAGCATTTT. The full variable domain, completed using reference TRBV19 and TRBJ1-5, is DGGITQSPKYLFRKEGQNVTLSCEQNLNHDAMYWYRQDPGQGLRLIYYSQIVNDFQKGDIAEGYSVSREKKESFPLTVTSAQKNPTAFYLCASSIPQGAEQSAPKPQHFGDGTRLSIL.

CDR3 in DNA: TGTGCTAGTGGTTTGGTACAGGGACAGGGGGCGTATTACACCGGGGAGCTGTTTTTT. This encodes CASGLVQGQGAYYTGELFF. V is TRBV12-5 and J is TRBJ2-2, with 12 bases aligning to TRBD1. The CDR3 sequence is 19 residues long. V shed 0 bases, J shed 3 bases, and the junction held 8 bases outside the gene matches. CDR1 is LGHNT and CDR2 is FRNRAP in the germline V gene.

The chain links TRBV7-8 to TRBJ1-2; D call uncertain. Germline V gives CDR1 SGHVS, CDR2 FQNEAQ. This CDR3 region has 12 residues. V lost 5 bases and J lost 3, with 7 bases in between. The chain's CDR3 is CASSPIYYGYTF. The CDR3 region has the DNA TGTGCCAGCAGCCCTATTTACTATGGCTACACCTTC. Supplemented by reference TRBV7-8 and TRBJ1-2, the full variable domain reads GAGVSQSPRYKVAKRGQDVALRCDPISGHVSLFWYQQALGQGPEFLTYFQNEAQLDKSGLPSDRFFAERPEGSVSTLKIQRTQQEDSAVYLCASSPIYYGYTFGSGTRLTVV.

This rearrangement joins TRBV2 to TRBJ1-4, with TRBD1 matching over 7 bases. The CDR3 runs to 15 residues. V was pared by 6 bases and J by 2 bases, with 6 bases of the junction left unmatched. Germline CDR1 is SNHLY and CDR2 is FYNNEI. In DNA form, the CDR3 reads TGTGCCAGCAGGAGGCAGGGGGTTACTAATGAAAAACTGTTTTTT. It specifies CASRRQGVTNEKLFF.

V usage is TRBV7-8 and J usage is TRBJ2-7; 11 bases align to TRBD2. CDR3 size: 15 residues. J was trimmed by 4 bases and V by 6 bases; bases with no gene match: 8. Germline loops: CDR1 SGHVS, CDR2 FQNEAQ. The CDR3 region has the DNA TGTGCCAGCAGTAAGGGACTAGCGGACCTATACGAGCAGTACTTC. This translates into CASSKGLADLYEQYF.

This chain links TRBV18 with TRBJ2-7, with 7 bases fitting TRBD1. The germline V gene encodes CDR1 KGHSH and CDR2 LQKENI. There are 14 residues in the CDR3. V lost 8 bases and J lost 5; bases outside the gene matches: 12. CDR3 loop: CASALKVGGDEQYF. CDR3 bases: TGTGCCAGCGCCTTGAAGGTAGGGGGCGACGAGCAGTACTTC.

The chain couples TRBV4-1 to TRBJ1-5, with 9 bases identical to TRBD1. The V gene end was trimmed by 4 bases and the J gene end by 4 bases; junction bases not matched to a gene: 8. Germline CDR1 MGHRA, CDR2 YSYEKL. This CDR3 is built from 16 residues. CDR3 in amino acids: CASSPGQGMRNQPQHF. The CDR3 region has the DNA TGCGCCAGCAGCCCGGGACAGGGAATGAGGAATCAGCCCCAGCATTTT.

The chain employs TRBV29-1 and TRBJ1-1, with D perhaps matching TRBD1 (5 bases). Trimming stripped 4 bases from V and 4 bases from J, with 7 bases between. Germline assignment: CDR1 SQVTM and CDR2 ANQGSEA. This CDR3 is built from 11 residues. The CDR3 DNA follows: TGCAGCGTTGCAGGGCCCACTGAAGCTTTCTTT. Translating it yields CSVAGPTEAFF.

This clone was found a few times. V is TRBV7-3 and J is TRBJ1-2, with D unresolved. V was clipped by 2 bases and J by 8 bases, with 12 bases between them. The CDR3 consists of 13 residues. CDR1 and CDR2 from the germline V gene are SGHTA and FQGTGA. CDR3 region: CASSLLDGEGYTF. The CDR3 bases are TGTGCCAGCAGCTTACTTGACGGAGAGGGCTACACCTTC.

The chain links TRBV4-2 to TRBJ2-2; possible D gene TRBD2, 6 bases. Germline V gene sequence: CDR1 LGHNA, CDR2 YNFKEQ. There are 16 residues in the CDR3. V lost 0 bases and J lost 0, with 8 bases in between. In nucleotides, the CDR3 is TGTGCCAGCAGCCAAGAGGGGGACTCGAACACCGGGGAGCTGTTTTTT. This encodes CASSQEGDSNTGELFF.

The chain links TRBV4-1 to TRBJ1-3; a possible D gene is TRBD1 (6 bases). CDR1 is MGHRA, CDR2 YSYEKL, per germline. This CDR3 contains 16 residues. Trimming stripped 1 base from V and 2 bases from J, with 12 bases between. The DNA of the CDR3 is TGCGCCAGCAGCCAAGGACAAGGACAGACTGGAAACACCATATATTTT. This encodes CASSQGQGQTGNTIYF.

The rearrangement joins TRBV27 to TRBJ2-3; 11 positions match TRBD2. CDR3 length: 17 residues. The ends lost 5 bases at V and 1 base at J; junction bases unmatched: 8. CDR1 MNHEY and CDR2 SMNVEV come from the germline V gene (reference sequence). The CDR3 nucleotides are TGTGCCAGCAGTACGCGACTAGCGGGGAGACGCACAGATACGCAGTATTTT. Translated: CASSTRLAGRRTDTQYF.

The chain links TRBV10-3 to TRBJ1-6; TRBD1 agrees at 8 bases. The J segment lost 8 bases and the V segment lost 0 bases, leaving 3 bases of the junction unmatched. Germline V gene lookup returns CDR1 ENHRY and CDR2 SYGVKD. The CDR3 contains 15 residues. The CDR3 region has the DNA TGTGCCATCAGTGAGTCCCCAGGGGGCTATTCACCCCTCCACTTT. Translating gives CAISESPGGYSPLHF.

The gene calls are TRBV10-1 and TRBJ2-1; perhaps TRBD1 as D (6 bases). Per the germline V gene, CDR1 is WNHNN and CDR2 is SYGVQD (reference sequence). There are 12 residues in the CDR3. V lost 3 bases and J 10 bases, leaving 10 bases between the germline ends. Here the CDR3 reads CASSEADREQFF. DNA for the CDR3: TGCGCCAGCAGTGAAGCCGACAGGGAGCAGTTCTTC.

V usage is TRBV10-3 and J usage is TRBJ1-1; D gene uncertain. Germline-derived CDR1 and CDR2 are ENHRY and SYGVKD. V was clipped by 4 bases and J by 6 bases, with 12 bases between them. The CDR3 length is 13 residues. CDR3 in amino acids: CAISGGPGAEAFF. CDR3 in DNA: TGTGCCATCAGTGGAGGGCCAGGCGCTGAAGCTTTCTTT.

CDR3 nucleotide sequence: TGTGCTAGTGGCTCAGGGTATTCAGCCTACGAGCAGTACTTC. It translates to CASGSGYSAYEQYF. The rearrangement uses TRBV12-5 and TRBJ2-7; D perhaps matches TRBD1 (5 bases). V gave up 6 bases and J gave up 2 bases, with 14 bases separating them. Germline V gene lookup returns CDR1 LGHNT and CDR2 FRNRAP. There are 14 residues in the CDR3.

The chain combines TRBV21-1 with TRBJ1-2. TRBV21-1 is listed as a pseudogene. The CDR3 contains 12 residues. The CDR3 loop reads CASSMVGGGYTF. The CDR3, as DNA: TGTGCCAGCAGCATGGTGGGAGGCGGCTACACCTTC.

The CDR3 is CASKSAGQANEKLFF. CDR3 nucleotide sequence: TGTGCCAGCAAATCGGCTGGACAGGCTAATGAAAAACTGTTTTTT. The J gene is TRBJ1-4, the V gene TRBV6-1, with 7 bases that match TRBD1. The CDR3 consists of 15 residues. V shed 7 bases, J shed 3 bases, and the junction held 8 bases outside the gene matches. CDR1 MNHNS and CDR2 SASEGT come from the germline V gene.

The chain employs TRBV13 and TRBJ1-4; TRBD1 aligns across 7 bases. The V segment lost 6 bases and the J segment 7 bases; nucleotides outside the gene matches: 8. CDR1 PRHDT and CDR2 FYEKMQ come from the germline V gene (reference sequence). The CDR3 consists of 14 residues. CDR3: CASRAQGEGEKLFF. The CDR3, as DNA: TGTGCCAGCAGAGCTCAGGGGGAAGGTGAAAAACTGTTTTTT.

V usage is TRBV6-6 and J usage is TRBJ1-6, with a tentative D call TRBD1 (5 bases). V lost 5 bases, J lost 7 bases, and 15 bases lay in between. The CDR3 is 15 amino acids. Germline CDR1 is MNHNY and CDR2 is SVGAGI (reference sequence). The CDR3 sequence is CASSLGTWGNSPLHF. The CDR3 region has the DNA TGTGCCAGCAGTCTCGGGACTTGGGGCAATTCACCCCTCCACTTT.

The chain employs TRBV4-3 and TRBJ1-3, with D possibly being TRBD1 (5 bases). V was clipped by 0 bases and J by 2 bases, with 11 bases between them. The CDR3 has 16 amino acids. The germline CDR1 and CDR2 sequences are LGHNA and YSLEER. CDR3 bases: TGCGCCAGCAGCCAAGAGTGGCAGGGTACTGGAAACACCATATATTTT. Translated, it gives CASSQEWQGTGNTIYF.

The V and J genes are TRBV19 and TRBJ1-1, with TRBD1 matching 8 bases. V lost 7 bases and J lost 5; bases outside the gene matches: 9. This CDR3 is 14 amino acids long. Germline V gene sequence: CDR1 LNHDA, CDR2 SQIVND (reference sequence). This CDR3 is CASTNDRGGTEAFF. The DNA for the CDR3 is TGTGCCAGTACAAACGACAGGGGTGGAACTGAAGCTTTCTTT. The variable domain in full, with the rest retrieved from reference TRBV19 and TRBJ1-1, is DGGITQSPKYLFRKEGQNVTLSCEQNLNHDAMYWYRQDPGQGLRLIYYSQIVNDFQKGDIAEGYSVSREKKESFPLTVTSAQKNPTAFYLCASTNDRGGTEAFFGQGTRLTVV.

V and J are TRBV7-2 and TRBJ2-5; D possibly corresponds to TRBD2 (7 bases). The CDR3 spans 13 residues. V was pared by 5 bases and J by 9 bases, with 16 bases between. Germline V gives CDR1 SGHTA, CDR2 FQGNSA. In nucleotides, the CDR3 is TGTGCCAGCAGCCTACCGGCGGGGGCGGCCCAGTACTTC. This encodes CASSLPAGAAQYF.

The genes are TRBV6-2 or TRBV6-3 and TRBJ1-1; D gene uncertain. Per the germline V gene, CDR1 is MNHEY and CDR2 is SVGEGT. V was trimmed by 5 bases and J by 3 bases, leaving 10 bases between them. The CDR3 is 13 residues long. The CDR3 sequence is CASSAAIDTEAFF. CDR3 coding DNA: TGTGCCAGCAGTGCAGCGATAGACACTGAAGCTTTCTTT.

This clone was found once. The chain has TRBV9 and TRBJ2-1, with 7 positions matching TRBD1. The CDR3 is made up of 16 amino acids. With 3 bases clipped from V and 7 bases from J, the junction kept 13 bases outside the gene matches. In germline, CDR1 is SGDLS, CDR2 YYNGEE. Here the CDR3 reads CASSEFSRQGKNEQFF. The CDR3 coding sequence is TGTGCCAGCAGCGAGTTTTCCCGACAGGGAAAAAATGAGCAGTTCTTC.